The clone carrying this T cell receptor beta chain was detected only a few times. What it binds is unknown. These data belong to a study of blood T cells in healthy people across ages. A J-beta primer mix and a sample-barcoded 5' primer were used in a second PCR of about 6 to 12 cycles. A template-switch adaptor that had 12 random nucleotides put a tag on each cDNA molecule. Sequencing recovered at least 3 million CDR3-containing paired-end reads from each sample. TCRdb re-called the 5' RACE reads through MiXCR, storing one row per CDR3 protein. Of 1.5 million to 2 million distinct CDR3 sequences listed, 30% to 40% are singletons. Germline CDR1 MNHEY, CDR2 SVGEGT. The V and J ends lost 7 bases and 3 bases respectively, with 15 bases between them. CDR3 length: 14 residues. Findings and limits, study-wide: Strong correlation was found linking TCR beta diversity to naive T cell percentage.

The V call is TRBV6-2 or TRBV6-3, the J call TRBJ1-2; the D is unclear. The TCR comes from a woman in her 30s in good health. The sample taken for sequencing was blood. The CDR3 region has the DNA TGTGCCAGCAACCTGGACGCCTGGGACTATGGCTACACCTTC. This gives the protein CASNLDAWDYGYTF.